This TCR beta chain was recorded in a study of molecular identifiers for immune sequencing clone quantification listed by TCRdb under 2018. Study-level background: For a replicate experiment, RNA from roughly 21,000 or 96,000 naive CD8 T cells was divided into five aliquots, and four of the five aliquots were sequenced. The study was a methods study using CD8 T cells to benchmark molecular-identifier clustering-based TCR repertoire sequencing (MIDCIRS) and TCR RNA copy counting. What the authors observed across the whole study: Naive libraries contained spiked-in Jurkat TCR RNA (approximately 10 copies' worth), which is not part of the donor repertoire. In CMV-specific effector cells, over 98% of molecules were held by clones above 20 RNA copies, whereas under 1% of molecules were held by such clones in naive cells. The sizes of highly expanded clones could end up underestimated when identical TCR molecules share a barcode. Spiked-in Jurkat TCR RNA equal to a single cell's worth was reported to be detectable even within 1,200,000 naive CD8 T cells. Without barcode sub-clustering, chimeric consensus sequences inflated TCR diversity; chimeras reached as high as 47%. Modeling gave about three recovered TCR RNA copies per cell versus 8 to 10 by digital PCR, implying around 30% capture efficiency.

Libraries of naive CD8 T cells were built from around 20,000 to 1,000,000 sorted cells, with 10%, 30% or 50% of the purified RNA used. On a BD FACSAria II, naive CD8 T cells were FACS-sorted as CD8+CD4-CCR7+CD45RA+ and collected into RLT Plus buffer. Ten to eleven TCR copies' worth of Jurkat RNA were spiked into about 20,000-1,100,000 naive CD8 T cell samples to test detection sensitivity. CD8 T cells were enriched with RosetteSep CD8+ T Cell Enrichment Cocktail and Ficoll-Paque, followed by ACK red cell lysis. The library was generated by PCR. The sequencer listed for this sample is NextSeq 500. Bulk TCR libraries were made following a previously described method, with the TCR primers given in Table S5. Total RNA was purified with the Qiagen AllPrep DNA/RNA kit. Before analysis, reads from multiple sequencing runs of one library were combined. In the paper's pipeline: Only reads with exact TCR constant sequence were kept, trimmed to 150 nt, and grouped by their 12-nt molecular barcodes. Within each barcode group, reads were sub-clustered at a 15% Levenshtein threshold, and quality-weighted consensus sequences were built per RNA molecule. Non-functional sequences were filtered out, along with any lower-count sequence sitting one edit away from another sequence. On the basis of fitting two negative binomial distributions, barcode sub-clusters with fewer than 20% of the maximum read count were discarded. TCRdb reworked the public reads: Q25 trimming with fastp, MiXCR clone assembly, productive beta chains retained. CDR3 protein duplicates are merged, each entry listing the most common genes and DNA. The V and J calls here are based on TCRdb, not the publication. The sample table contains more than 450,000 distinct CDR3 sequences; only one count was recorded for under 30% of them. Of the sample, roughly 0.79% is held by the ten largest clones.

Notes on this clonotype: Its antigen remains undetermined. Base qualities are not at hand, and no much larger clone is one base apart.

V is shortened by 4 bases, J by 3 bases, and the region joining them spans 14 bases. Reading the germline V gene (reference sequence) gives CDR1 MNHEY and CDR2 SMNVEV. The cysteine opens and the phenylalanine closes a CDR3 of 15 amino acids. Kept here is only the CDR3 DNA, which spans 45 bases and is read in frame from base 1. The TCR sequence derives from a human donor in good health. Some libraries in this study had Jurkat cell RNA spiked in. In this chain, TRBV27 is recombined with TRBJ2-3; the D segment could be TRBD1, given 6 matching bases. Sequenced: naive CD8+ T cells from blood, with Jurkat cell RNA spiked in. Interpreted using the paper, the cell subset or site label stands for: FACS-sorted CD8+CD4-CCR7+CD45RA+ naive T cells. The nucleotide sequence is given as TGTGCCAGCAGTTCAGGGGTGTCTAGGACAGATACGCAGTATTTT. This translates into CASSSGVSRTDTQYF.